The 31 T cell receptor beta chains reported below all come from one sample, sequenced in a study of cytomegalovirus exposure and HLA in healthy donors. The PCR used 60 Vbeta and 13 Jbeta primers. Produced via immunoSEQ multiplex PCR; TCRdb's table is partial and in-frame only. The table has around 140,000 clones, around 85% seen once. Sample: PBMCs. The receptor source for this set is a woman in her 30s in good health and CMV-seronegative.

This rearrangement joins TRBV19 to TRBJ2-5, with TRBD2 as a possible D gene (6 bases). V was clipped by 7 bases and J by 3 bases, with 21 bases between them. The CDR3 is made up of 16 amino acids. The V gene's germline CDR1 is LNHDA and CDR2 SQIVND (reference sequence). The CDR3 loop reads CASNLAPGLGEETQYF. The DNA for the CDR3 is TGTGCCAGTAATCTCGCACCGGGACTGGGAGAAGAGACCCAGTACTTC.

The CDR3 nucleotides are TGTGCCAGCAGAAGCCCGGGACTCGGGTACAATGAGCAGTTCTTC. Translation gives CASRSPGLGYNEQFF. V gene TRBV28 combines with J gene TRBJ2-1; possibly TRBD2 for D (6 bases). V gave up 6 bases and J gave up 4 bases, with 16 bases separating them. Germline loops: CDR1 MDHEN, CDR2 SYDVKM. The CDR3 sequence is 15 residues long.

The V gene is TRBV5-1, the J gene TRBJ2-7; no reliable D call. This CDR3 region has 13 residues. Germline V gives CDR1 SGHRS, CDR2 YFSETQ. Deletions cut 4 bases from V and 7 bases from J, with 15 bases between. The CDR3 DNA is TGCGCCAGCAGCGTTGGCCCGGGTAGGGAGCAGTACTTC. Translating gives CASSVGPGREQYF.

The V call is TRBV19, the J call TRBJ2-5; 8 nucleotides match TRBD2. This CDR3 region has 14 residues. CDR1 is LNHDA and CDR2 is SQIVND in the germline V gene (reference sequence). The ends lost 6 bases at V and 5 bases at J; junction bases unmatched: 8. CDR3 sequence reads: CASSPTSGVETQYF. CDR3 bases: TGTGCCAGTAGCCCTACTAGCGGCGTGGAGACCCAGTACTTC.

The chain employs TRBV7-9 and TRBJ2-3; maybe TRBD2 (6 bases). The CDR3 has 13 residues. Germline assignment: CDR1 SEHNR and CDR2 FQNEAQ (reference sequence). V lost 5 bases to trimming and J lost 7 bases, with 13 bases between them. CDR3 coding DNA: TGTGCCAGCAGCGCAGGGACTCCCAATACGCAGTATTTT. Its translation: CASSAGTPNTQYF. Full variable domain (rest looked up from reference TRBV7-9 and TRBJ2-3): DTGVSQNPRHKITKRGQNVTFRCDPISEHNRLYWYRQTLGQGPEFLTYFQNEAQLEKSRLLSDRFSAERPKGSFSTLEIQRTEQGDSAMYLCASSAGTPNTQYFGPGTRLTVL.

J is TRBJ2-1 and V is TRBV11-2; 14 nucleotides match TRBD2. The CDR3 runs to 15 residues. From germline, CDR1 is SGHAT and CDR2 FQNNGV. The V gene end was trimmed by 5 bases and the J gene end by 9 bases; junction bases not matched to a gene: 6. This chain's CDR3 is CASSRGLAGAGEQFF. CDR3 in DNA: TGTGCCAGCAGCCGGGGACTAGCGGGAGCAGGTGAGCAGTTCTTC.

This clone has a handful of counts. The rearrangement links TRBV4-1 to TRBJ1-2; TRBD1 might be the D (5 bases). Germline V gene sequence: CDR1 MGHRA, CDR2 YSYEKL. The length of the CDR3 is 14 residues. V lost 1 base to trimming and J lost 6 bases, with 12 bases between them. This chain's CDR3 is CASSQVGGADGYTF. CDR3 sequence (DNA): TGCGCCAGCAGCCAAGTCGGGGGAGCGGATGGCTACACCTTC.

This clone was recorded once. The chain joins TRBV5-8 to TRBJ1-2; no clear D gene. This CDR3 comprises 16 residues. V lost 4 bases to trimming and J lost 5 bases, with 21 bases between them. Per germline, CDR1 SGHTS and CDR2 YDEGEE. The CDR3 DNA follows: TGTGCCAGCAGCAAACCGAAGAGCCCGCCCGAATATGGCTACACCTTC. Protein product: CASSKPKSPPEYGYTF.

J is TRBJ1-2 and V is TRBV6-5, with D perhaps TRBD1 (5 bases). The germline V and J ends were trimmed by 4 bases and 5 bases, with 17 bases remaining between them. The CDR3 consists of 15 residues. CDR1 and CDR2 (germline): MNHEY, SVGAGI. The CDR3 loop is CASSSRQTSRYGYTF. The CDR3 bases are TGTGCCAGCAGTTCGAGACAGACCTCTAGGTATGGCTACACCTTC.

Of note for this clone: A junction end diverges from the germline sequence, so it may reflect a read error. V and J are TRBV7-9 and TRBJ2-7; weak D call: TRBD2 (7 bases). CDR3 length equals 14 residues. Germline CDR1 SEHNR, CDR2 FQNEAQ (reference sequence). CDR3 in amino acids: CSSSLVIGGGEQYF. Written as DNA, the CDR3 is TGTTCCAGCAGCTTAGTGATAGGGGGGGGCGAGCAGTACTTC.

A word on this clone: The sample has other DNA sequences that encode this CDR3 too. The chain joins TRBV7-2 to TRBJ2-7; the match to TRBD1 covers 7 bases. CDR1 is SGHTA and CDR2 is FQGNSA in the germline V gene. V shed 5 bases and J 3 bases; nucleotides not matched to a gene: 10. This CDR3 is built from 15 residues. The CDR3 coding sequence is TGTGCCAGCAGCCTTGGACAGGACACCATCTACGAGCAGTACTTC. Translating it yields CASSLGQDTIYEQYF.

The rearrangement uses TRBV4-3 and TRBJ2-5; 9 positions match TRBD2. V dropped 8 bases and J dropped 5; count of bases not matched to a gene: 9. Germline CDR1 LGHNA, CDR2 YSLEER. The CDR3 covers 14 residues. The DNA of the CDR3 is TGCGCCAGCTCCCCGGGACTAGCTAGGGAGACCCAGTACTTC. Its translation: CASSPGLARETQYF.

In DNA form, the CDR3 reads TGCGCCAGCAGCCAAGTTTTTGGTGGGGGGTTACAAGAGACCCAGTACTTC. This codes for CASSQVFGGGLQETQYF. The chain joins TRBV4-1 to TRBJ2-5; possible D gene TRBD2, 6 bases. Germline V gene data show CDR1 as MGHRA and CDR2 as YSYEKL. V lost 1 base to trimming and J lost 2 bases, with 17 bases between them. This CDR3 spans 17 amino acids.

The J gene is TRBJ1-4, the V gene TRBV19; 7 nucleotides align to TRBD1. Losses at the gene ends were 4 bases for V and 7 bases for J; bases not matched to a gene: 9. The CDR3 covers 15 residues. Germline V CDR1 and CDR2: LNHDA, SQIVND (reference sequence). This CDR3 reads CASSRDREESEKLFF. Here the CDR3 DNA reads TGTGCCAGTAGTAGAGACAGGGAGGAAAGTGAAAAACTGTTTTTT. The variable domain in full, completed from reference TRBV19 and TRBJ1-4, reads DGGITQSPKYLFRKEGQNVTLSCEQNLNHDAMYWYRQDPGQGLRLIYYSQIVNDFQKGDIAEGYSVSREKKESFPLTVTSAQKNPTAFYLCASSRDREESEKLFFGSGTQLSVL.

The chain recombines TRBV9 with TRBJ1-1; a weak D match, TRBD1 (5 bases). V was shortened by 0 bases and J by 5 bases, with 11 bases between the two germline ends. The CDR3 has 14 amino acids. Germline lookup yields CDR1 SGDLS and CDR2 YYNGEE. The CDR3 loop reads CASSVGWGRTEAFF. As DNA, the CDR3 is TGTGCCAGCAGCGTAGGCTGGGGGAGGACTGAAGCTTTCTTT.

The J gene is TRBJ1-1, the V gene TRBV5-1; the D is unclear. Between the trimmed V and J ends, which lost 2 bases and 3 bases, there was a span of 11 bases. The CDR3 loop spans 14 amino acids. Germline V gene sequence: CDR1 SGHRS, CDR2 YFSETQ. In DNA form, the CDR3 reads TGCGCCAGCAGCTTAAGTCCGGGATACACTGAAGCTTTCTTT. Translation: CASSLSPGYTEAFF.

The V gene is TRBV15, the J gene TRBJ1-2, with 10 bases identical to TRBD1. With 1 base clipped from V and 6 bases from J, the junction kept 8 bases outside the gene matches. CDR3 length equals 16 residues. Germline lookup yields CDR1 LNHNV and CDR2 YYDKDF (reference sequence). The CDR3 DNA sequence: TGTGCCACCAGCAGAGTCGGAATTGGGACAGGGGATGGCTACACCTTC. This translates into CATSRVGIGTGDGYTF. The full variable domain, completed using reference TRBV15 and TRBJ1-2, is DAMVIQNPRYQVTQFGKPVTLSCSQTLNHNVMYWYQQKSSQAPKLLFHYYDKDFNNEADTPDNFQSRRPNTSFCFLDIRSPGLGDTAMYLCATSRVGIGTGDGYTFGSGTRLTVV.

The chain is built from TRBV30 and TRBJ2-1, with 7 bases aligning to TRBD1. After removal of 6 bases from V and 2 bases from J, the junction contained 7 bases not matched to a gene. From germline, CDR1 is GTSNPN and CDR2 SVGIG (reference sequence). CDR3 length: 14 residues. The CDR3 sequence is CACQLDRTYNEQFF. CDR3 coding DNA: TGTGCCTGTCAATTGGACAGGACCTACAATGAGCAGTTCTTC.

V usage is TRBV6-5 and J usage is TRBJ1-4; TRBD1 is a possible D gene (5 bases). Trimming left V 0 bases short and J 4 bases short, with 9 bases between. CDR1 is MNHEY and CDR2 is SVGAGI in the germline V gene. The CDR3 runs to 15 residues. In DNA form, the CDR3 reads TGTGCCAGCAGTTACTCGAGACAGCTTAATGAAAAACTGTTTTTT. This translates into CASSYSRQLNEKLFF.

The rearrangement joins TRBV27 to TRBJ2-3, with D possibly being TRBD1 (6 bases). The CDR3 runs 14 residues. Germline assignment: CDR1 MNHEY and CDR2 SMNVEV (reference sequence). The ends were cut back, 4 bases at V and 5 bases at J, with 13 bases in the middle. Here the CDR3 DNA reads TGTGCCAGCAGTTGGCGGACAGCTCAAGATACGCAGTATTTT. Amino acids: CASSWRTAQDTQYF.

This chain connects TRBV5-6 to TRBJ2-7, with 8 bases aligning to TRBD1. This CDR3 spans 16 amino acids. CDR1 SGHDT and CDR2 YYEEEE come from the germline V gene. V gave up 6 bases and J gave up 2 bases; unmatched junction bases: 13. The CDR3 nucleotides are TGTGCCAGCAACCGGGACTTCGGACAGGGTCCCTACGAGCAGTACTTC. Translating gives CASNRDFGQGPYEQYF.

As for this clone: The junction shows a germline mismatch at one end, possibly a read error. The gene calls are TRBV7-9 and TRBJ1-2; D is unclear. Germline-derived CDR1 and CDR2 are SEHNR and FQNEAQ (reference sequence). The CDR3 totals 18 residues. The CDR3 nucleotides are TGTTCCAGCAGCTCACCATCCACTCTGACATTGCAACGCTATGGCTACACCTTC. As protein: CSSSSPSTLTLQRYGYTF.

There are a few counts of this clone. V is TRBV6-1 and J is TRBJ1-5, with TRBD1 identical over 7 bases. With 5 bases clipped from V and 2 bases from J, the junction kept 3 bases outside the gene matches. The germline V gene has CDR1 MNHNS and CDR2 SASEGT. The CDR3 is made up of 14 amino acids. The CDR3 loop reads CASSPDRGNQPQHF. In DNA form, the CDR3 reads TGTGCCAGCAGTCCCGACAGGGGCAATCAGCCCCAGCATTTT.

CDR3: CASSPLSVRGNQPQHF. The DNA for the CDR3 is TGTGCCAGTAGTCCTCTTTCGGTCAGGGGCAATCAGCCCCAGCATTTT. The rearrangement links TRBV19 to TRBJ1-5; tentatively, D is TRBD1 (5 bases). Germline lookup yields CDR1 LNHDA and CDR2 SQIVND (reference sequence). With 5 bases removed from V and 2 bases from J, the gap between germline ends came to 16 bases. The CDR3 contains 16 residues.

V is TRBV29-1 and J is TRBJ1-2; the match to TRBD1 covers 7 bases. There are 14 residues in the CDR3. Germline lookup yields CDR1 SQVTM and CDR2 ANQGSEA. The trim removed 3 bases at V and 0 bases at J, leaving 4 bases unmatched. The CDR3 loop is CSVEATGSNYGYTF. The CDR3 region has the DNA TGCAGCGTTGAGGCGACAGGGTCTAACTATGGCTACACCTTC.

The rearrangement links TRBV29-1 to TRBJ2-1; 9 positions agree with TRBD2. V trimming: 2 bases; J trimming: 5 bases; junction bases outside the gene matches: 13. CDR1 is SQVTM and CDR2 is ANQGSEA in the germline V gene. This CDR3 contains 17 residues. CDR3 sequence (DNA): TGCAGCGTTGAATTAGCGTCTGAGCGGGGGGCGAACAATGAGCAGTTCTTC. Translating gives CSVELASERGANNEQFF.

CDR3 protein: CASSEWGPYNEQFF. In DNA, the CDR3 is TGTGCCAGCAGTGAGTGGGGGCCCTACAATGAGCAGTTCTTC. The rearrangement uses TRBV6-1 and TRBJ2-1, with a tentative D call TRBD1 (6 bases). The CDR3 is 14 amino acids. The ends were cut back, 3 bases at V and 2 bases at J, with 8 bases in the middle. Looked up from germline, CDR1 is MNHNS and CDR2 is SASEGT.

The count of this clone is one. The CDR3 spells CASSFAGELSGNTIYF. The DNA for the CDR3 is TGTGCCAGCAGTTTTGCGGGGGAGCTCTCTGGAAACACCATATATTTT. V and J are TRBV28 and TRBJ1-3, with D possibly matching TRBD1 (5 bases). V was shortened by 3 bases and J by 0 bases, with 12 bases between the two germline ends. Germline loops: CDR1 MDHEN, CDR2 SYDVKM. The CDR3 loop spans 16 amino acids.

This clone was counted between two and nine times. The chain employs TRBV4-3 and TRBJ1-6, with TRBD1 as a possible D gene (5 bases). The V gene's germline CDR1 is LGHNA and CDR2 YSLEER. V was clipped by 0 bases and J by 7 bases, with 10 bases between them. There are 15 residues in the CDR3. The CDR3 sequence is CASSQEWSGNSPLHF. The DNA for the CDR3 is TGCGCCAGCAGCCAAGAATGGTCAGGGAATTCACCCCTCCACTTT.

This chain joins TRBV5-1 and TRBJ1-1; a weak D match, TRBD1 (5 bases). The CDR3 sequence is 14 residues long. Trimming cost V 4 bases and J 3 bases, with 13 bases left between them. The germline V gene encodes CDR1 SGHRS and CDR2 YFSETQ. The CDR3 DNA reads TGCGCCAGCAGCACTATACGGGGGGACACTGAAGCTTTCTTT. Translated, it gives CASSTIRGDTEAFF.

The V call is TRBV7-9, the J call TRBJ2-1, with D possibly matching TRBD1 (6 bases). The CDR3 spans 13 residues. Germline CDR1 is SEHNR and CDR2 is FQNEAQ (reference sequence). Trimming cost V 4 bases and J 10 bases, with 14 bases left between them. The chain's CDR3 is CASSWSRGPEQFF. The CDR3 region has the DNA TGTGCCAGCAGCTGGAGCAGGGGCCCAGAGCAGTTCTTC.